This TCR beta chain comes out of a study of cytomegalovirus exposure and HLA in healthy donors. In the PCR, 60 Vbeta and 13 Jbeta primers were used. This table comes from immunoSEQ multiplex PCR, and its TCRdb copy is limited to in-frame clones, with some not included. The sample holds roughly 120,000 clones, 74% seen once. This CDR3 has 15 residues. Germline V lookup: CDR1 SEHNR, CDR2 FQNEAQ (reference sequence). V was pared by 5 bases and J by 8 bases, with 11 bases of the junction left unmatched. This chain links TRBV7-9 with TRBJ1-4; 7 bases line up with TRBD1. The specimen was PBMCs. The clonotype originates from a woman aged 45-59 years in good health and CMV-seropositive. The CDR3 DNA reads TGTGCCAGCAGCATCTTACAGGGGTATCGGGAAAAACTGTTTTTT. Translation: CASSILQGYREKLFF.